Below are 10 T cell receptor beta chains sequenced from a single sample in a study of shared clonotypes between healthy human individuals. Data came from immunoSEQ multiplex PCR; TCRdb stores just in-frame clones and leaves some out. The profile shows millions of clones, approximately 94% of them singletons. Selected positively for CCR7 and CD45RO-negative, naive CD8 cells excluded terminally differentiated effector memory CD45RA+ cells. Sequences were obtained from naive CD8+ T cells sorted from blood. The receptors originated from a man in his late teens or twenties in good health.

The chain is built from TRBV19 and TRBJ1-2; D unclear. Trimming left V 5 bases short and J 2 bases short, with 12 bases between. This CDR3 is 14 amino acids long. Germline V gene lookup returns CDR1 LNHDA and CDR2 SQIVND (reference sequence). The CDR3 here is CASSFLDGNYGYTF. For the CDR3, the DNA is TGTGCCAGTAGTTTCTTGGACGGGAACTATGGCTACACCTTC.

The V gene is TRBV5-1, the J gene TRBJ1-2; D remains unclear. Germline-derived CDR1 and CDR2 are SGHRS and YFSETQ. This CDR3 region has 15 residues. With 0 bases removed from V and 8 bases from J, the gap between germline ends came to 17 bases. The CDR3 sequence: CASSLVRTEMRGYTF. The DNA of the CDR3 is TGCGCCAGCAGCTTGGTAAGGACCGAGATGCGGGGCTACACCTTC. Drawing the rest from reference TRBV5-1 and TRBJ1-2, the complete variable domain is KAGVTQTPRYLIKTRGQQVTLSCSPISGHRSVSWYQQTPGQGLQFLFEYFSETQRNKGNFPGRFSGRQFSNSRSEMNVSTLELGDSALYLCASSLVRTEMRGYTFGSGTRLTVV.

The V call is TRBV9, the J call TRBJ1-4; 12 nucleotides line up with TRBD1. J gave up 8 bases and V 4 bases, and 12 bases lay outside the gene matches. The length of the CDR3 is 17 residues. CDR1 is SGDLS, CDR2 YYNGEE, per germline. CDR3 amino acids: CASSHNPGTGGLEKLFF. Written as DNA, the CDR3 is TGTGCCAGCAGCCACAACCCCGGGACAGGGGGCTTAGAAAAACTGTTTTTT.

This clone was detected a few times. The V and J genes are TRBV6-5 and TRBJ2-7; TRBD1 matches at 8 bases. The V gene end was trimmed by 4 bases and the J gene end by 5 bases; junction bases not matched to a gene: 10. Germline values: CDR1 MNHEY, CDR2 SVGAGI. The CDR3 covers 15 residues. DNA of the CDR3: TGTGCCAGCAGTTCAGGGGGCGCGGGGCAAAACGAGCAGTACTTC. As protein: CASSSGGAGQNEQYF.

V and J are TRBV7-9 and TRBJ2-1; 10 nucleotides agree with TRBD1. CDR1 is SEHNR and CDR2 is FQNEAQ in the germline V gene (reference sequence). After removal of 5 bases from V and 6 bases from J, the junction contained 16 bases not matched to a gene. The CDR3 loop spans 18 amino acids. The CDR3 is CASSPLGQGRGPSNEQFF. CDR3 DNA: TGTGCCAGCAGCCCCTTGGGACAGGGGAGGGGGCCGAGCAATGAGCAGTTCTTC.

V gene TRBV19 combines with J gene TRBJ1-2; D is undetermined. The CDR3 sequence is 14 residues long. V lost 4 bases, J lost 0 bases, and 9 bases lay in between. CDR1 LNHDA and CDR2 SQIVND come from the germline V gene (reference sequence). CDR3: CASSRQDANYGYTF. The CDR3 nucleotides read TGTGCCAGTAGTAGGCAGGATGCTAACTATGGCTACACCTTC.

The chain has TRBV6-1 and TRBJ2-7; 7 bases are a match to TRBD1. This CDR3 spans 15 amino acids. Germline trimming cut 7 bases from V and 3 bases from J; bases unmatched to any gene: 12. Germline CDR1 MNHNS, CDR2 SASEGT. Here the CDR3 DNA reads TGTGCCAGCACGTCTGACAGGGCGACGTACTACGAGCAGTACTTC. Translating gives CASTSDRATYYEQYF.

The CDR3 bases are TGTGCCAGCAGTTGGTTGGACGAAAATAATGAAAAACTGTTTTTT. It is translated as CASSWLDENNEKLFF. This chain links TRBV7-9 with TRBJ1-4; no clear D. V was trimmed by 6 bases and J by 4 bases, leaving 15 bases between them. Germline V lookup: CDR1 SEHNR, CDR2 FQNEAQ (reference sequence). The CDR3 extends over 15 amino acids.

The chain couples TRBV27 to TRBJ2-1; TRBD1 matches 8 bases. The CDR3 consists of 16 residues. The trim removed 8 bases at V and 8 bases at J, leaving 17 bases unmatched. Looked up from germline, CDR1 is MNHEY and CDR2 is SMNVEV (reference sequence). DNA of the CDR3: TGTGCCAGCCAGGAGTATCAGGGGGCTTATCTCGATGAGCAGTTCTTC. It encodes CASQEYQGAYLDEQFF.

Worth noting for this clone: The same CDR3 can be traced to other DNA sequences in this sample. The chain uses TRBV28 and TRBJ2-7; no clear D. The CDR3 is made up of 11 amino acids. With 4 bases removed from V and 2 bases from J, the gap between germline ends came to 3 bases. Germline values: CDR1 MDHEN, CDR2 SYDVKM. The CDR3 DNA is TGTGCCAGCAGTTCTACCTACGAGCAGTACTTC. It is translated as CASSSTYEQYF. Based on the CDR3 plus reference TRBV28 and TRBJ2-7, the full variable domain is DVKVTQSSRYLVKRTGEKVFLECVQDMDHENMFWYRQDPGLGLRLIYFSYDVKMKEKGDIPEGYSVSREKKERFSLILESASTNQTSMYLCASSSTYEQYFGPGTRLTVT.